This T cell receptor (beta chain) was sequenced in a study of T cell changes during pregnancy in multiple sclerosis. Germline V gives CDR1 SEHNR, CDR2 FQNEAQ (reference sequence). V lost 5 bases, J lost 7 bases, and 6 bases stayed unmatched. The CDR3 covers 14 residues. This clone showed up just once. Generated by immunoSEQ multiplex PCR, the TCRdb table keeps only in-frame clones and is missing some. The table records around 130,000 clones, around 97% of them present only once. V usage is TRBV7-9 and J usage is TRBJ1-5; 9 bases match TRBD1. This sample comprised peripheral blood, obtained after pregnancy. This clonotype originated in a female donor with multiple sclerosis, enrolled in a pregnancy study. The CDR3 nucleotides are TGTGCCAGCAGCCGGGGACAGGGTGGACAGCCCCAGCATTTT. It is translated as CASSRGQGGQPQHF.